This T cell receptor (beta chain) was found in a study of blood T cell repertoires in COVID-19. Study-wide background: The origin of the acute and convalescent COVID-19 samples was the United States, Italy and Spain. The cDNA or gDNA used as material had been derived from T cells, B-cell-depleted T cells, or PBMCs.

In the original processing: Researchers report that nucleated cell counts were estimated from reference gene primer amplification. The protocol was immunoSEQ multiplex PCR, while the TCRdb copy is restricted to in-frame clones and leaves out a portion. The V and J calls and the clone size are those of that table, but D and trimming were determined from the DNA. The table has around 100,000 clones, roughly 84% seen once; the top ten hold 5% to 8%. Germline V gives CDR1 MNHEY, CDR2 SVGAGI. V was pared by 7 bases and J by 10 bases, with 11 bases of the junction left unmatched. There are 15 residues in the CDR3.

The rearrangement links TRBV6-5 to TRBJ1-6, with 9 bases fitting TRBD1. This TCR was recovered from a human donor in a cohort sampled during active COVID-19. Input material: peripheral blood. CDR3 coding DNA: TGTGCCAGCACCTCCCTGGGACAGGGAGGCTCACCCCTCCACTTT. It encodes CASTSLGQGGSPLHF.